This T cell receptor (beta chain) was sequenced in a study of blood T cell repertoires in COVID-19. This table comes from immunoSEQ multiplex PCR, and its TCRdb copy is limited to in-frame clones, with some not included. Of 50,000 to 65,000 clones listed, more than 75% were seen once; the top ten hold 3% to 3.5%. Germline CDR1 GTSNPN, CDR2 SVGIG (reference sequence). Germline trimming cut 0 bases from V and 8 bases from J; bases unmatched to any gene: 15. CDR3 length: 17 amino acids. The sequence was collected from a man in his fifties or sixties with active COVID-19. This chain uses TRBV30 with TRBJ2-2; 7 nucleotides agree with TRBD2. The sequenced material came from peripheral blood. CDR3 sequence reads: CAWSVSLAGELTGELFF. The DNA for the CDR3 is TGTGCCTGGAGTGTAAGCTTGGCGGGAGAATTAACAGGGGAGCTGTTTTTT.